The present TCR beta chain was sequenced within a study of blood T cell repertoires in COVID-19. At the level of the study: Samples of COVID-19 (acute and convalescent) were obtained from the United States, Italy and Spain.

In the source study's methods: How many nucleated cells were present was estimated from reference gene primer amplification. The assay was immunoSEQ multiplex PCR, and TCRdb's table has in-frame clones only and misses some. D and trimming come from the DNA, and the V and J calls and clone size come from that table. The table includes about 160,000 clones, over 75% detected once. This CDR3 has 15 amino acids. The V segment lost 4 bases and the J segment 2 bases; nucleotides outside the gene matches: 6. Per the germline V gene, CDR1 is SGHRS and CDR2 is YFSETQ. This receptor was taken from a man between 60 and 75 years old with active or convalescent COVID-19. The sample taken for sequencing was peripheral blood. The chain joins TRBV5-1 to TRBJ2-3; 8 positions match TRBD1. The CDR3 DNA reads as TGCGCCAGCAGCCCAGGACAGGGACCCACAGATACGCAGTATTTT. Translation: CASSPGQGPTDTQYF.